Following are 20 T cell receptor beta chains from one sample sequenced in a study of T cell changes during pregnancy in multiple sclerosis. Method: immunoSEQ multiplex PCR; TCRdb's copy keeps in-frame clones and lacks some. In the table there are tens of thousands of clones, 92% of which are singletons. The sample in question was CD8+ T cells from peripheral blood mononuclear cells, obtained in the first trimester of pregnancy. These receptors originate from a female donor with multiple sclerosis, enrolled in a pregnancy study.

The V call is TRBV6-1, the J call TRBJ1-2, with D unresolved. This CDR3 contains 15 residues. Germline V gives CDR1 MNHNS, CDR2 SASEGT. Trimming took off 6 bases at V and 5 bases at J, with 19 bases between the two ends. In nucleotides, the CDR3 is TGTGCCAGCAGCGAGGAGGCCGGGAATTTTTATGGCTACACCTTC. Its protein is CASSEEAGNFYGYTF.

This clone showed up just once. The chain joins TRBV14 to TRBJ2-3, with D possibly matching TRBD1 (6 bases). Germline lookup yields CDR1 SGHDN and CDR2 FVKESK. With 4 bases removed from V and 2 bases from J, the gap between germline ends came to 10 bases. There are 14 residues in the CDR3. CDR3 loop: CASSRGRDTDTQYF. The CDR3 region has the DNA TGTGCCAGCAGCCGGGGGCGAGACACAGATACGCAGTATTTT.

In its sample, this clone was seen once. The chain has TRBV19 and TRBJ1-2; TRBD1 agrees at 8 bases. CDR3 length: 13 amino acids. Germline V gene lookup returns CDR1 LNHDA and CDR2 SQIVND (reference sequence). The V and J ends lost 6 bases and 4 bases, in that order; junction bases with no gene match: 4. CDR3 residues: CASRSGTGYGYTF. The CDR3 coding sequence is TGTGCCAGTAGATCCGGGACAGGCTATGGCTACACCTTC.

This chain connects TRBV6-4 to TRBJ2-1; 7 bases fit TRBD1. Looked up from germline, CDR1 is MRHNA and CDR2 is SNTAGT. The CDR3 is 15 residues long. Germline trimming cut 7 bases from V and 4 bases from J; bases unmatched to any gene: 10. The chain's CDR3 is CASKPSGTAYNEQFF. The CDR3 DNA follows: TGTGCCAGCAAACCCTCCGGGACAGCTTACAATGAGCAGTTCTTC.

In its sample, this clone was seen a few times. The genes are TRBV14 and TRBJ1-1; TRBD1 might be the D (6 bases). Germline V CDR1 and CDR2: SGHDN, FVKESK. V lost 2 bases and J lost 6, with 16 bases in between. The CDR3 totals 15 residues. This CDR3 is CASSQREQGISEAFF. The CDR3, as DNA: TGTGCCAGCAGCCAAAGGGAACAGGGAATCTCTGAAGCTTTCTTT.

V gene TRBV19 combines with J gene TRBJ2-1; D may be TRBD1 (6 bases). Germline CDR1 is LNHDA and CDR2 is SQIVND (reference sequence). V lost 5 bases to trimming and J lost 4 bases, with 9 bases between them. The CDR3 consists of 13 residues. CDR3 sequence reads: CASSSTGYNEQFF. CDR3 DNA: TGTGCCAGTAGTTCGACAGGATACAATGAGCAGTTCTTC.

J is TRBJ1-2 and V is TRBV7-3, with 10 bases lining up with TRBD1. V dropped 5 bases and J dropped 1; count of bases not matched to a gene: 4. The germline CDR1 and CDR2 sequences are SGHTA and FQGTGA. This CDR3 has 15 amino acids. CDR3 DNA: TGTGCCAGCAGCCCGGGGACAGGGGATAACTATGGCTACACCTTC. It specifies CASSPGTGDNYGYTF.

This rearrangement joins TRBV28 to TRBJ2-2; the D gene is possibly TRBD2 (5 bases). The CDR3 sequence is 16 residues long. The germline V gene has CDR1 MDHEN and CDR2 SYDVKM. Trimming took off 4 bases at V and 0 bases at J, with 12 bases between the two ends. CDR3 bases: TGTGCCAGCAGTTCCGGACTGCCCGCGAACACCGGGGAGCTGTTTTTT. It encodes CASSSGLPANTGELFF.

This sequence joins TRBV5-1 and TRBJ1-5, with 7 bases that match TRBD1. The CDR3 has 14 residues. V shed 4 bases, J shed 5 bases, and the junction held 6 bases outside the gene matches. The germline gives CDR1 SGHRS, CDR2 YFSETQ. The CDR3 DNA reads as TGCGCCAGCAGCACGACAGGGACTGATCAGCCCCAGCATTTT. The encoded protein is CASSTTGTDQPQHF.

V and J are TRBV28 and TRBJ1-2, with TRBD1 as a possible D gene (5 bases). Germline V gene sequence: CDR1 MDHEN, CDR2 SYDVKM. V was pared by 2 bases and J by 8 bases, with 12 bases between. CDR3 size: 13 residues. The CDR3 nucleotides are TGTGCCAGCAGTTTAATAAGGGGCCACGGCTACACCTTC. This translates into CASSLIRGHGYTF.

The chain joins TRBV19 to TRBJ2-7; possible D gene TRBD2, 6 bases. CDR1 LNHDA and CDR2 SQIVND come from the germline V gene (reference sequence). Trimming left V 3 bases short and J 2 bases short, with 8 bases between. CDR3 size: 13 residues. The CDR3 is CASSIRGTYEQYF. The CDR3 nucleotides are TGTGCCAGTAGTATCCGGGGGACCTACGAGCAGTACTTC. The complete variable domain, with remaining parts taken from reference TRBV19 and TRBJ2-7, reads DGGITQSPKYLFRKEGQNVTLSCEQNLNHDAMYWYRQDPGQGLRLIYYSQIVNDFQKGDIAEGYSVSREKKESFPLTVTSAQKNPTAFYLCASSIRGTYEQYFGPGTRLTVT.

This clone was seen a few times. The chain couples TRBV7-2 to TRBJ1-1, with D possibly TRBD1 on 6 matching bases. The CDR3 extends over 16 amino acids. Germline assignment: CDR1 SGHTA and CDR2 FQGNSA. The V end was cut by 1 base, the J end by 3 bases, with 15 bases between. The CDR3 DNA reads as TGTGCCAGCAGCTTAGTCGGGGGGCCCATGGACACTGAAGCTTTCTTT. It is translated as CASSLVGGPMDTEAFF.

The chain's CDR3 is CASSSGTGYTF. The CDR3 nucleotides are TGTGCCAGCAGTTCGGGTACCGGCTACACCTTC. V gene TRBV27 combines with J gene TRBJ1-2; no firm D call. Trimming left V 4 bases short and J 8 bases short, with 8 bases between. The CDR3 is made up of 11 amino acids. Germline V gene lookup returns CDR1 MNHEY and CDR2 SMNVEV (reference sequence).

The gene calls are TRBV4-1 and TRBJ2-7; TRBD1 aligns across 8 bases. V dropped 1 base and J dropped 4; count of bases not matched to a gene: 6. This CDR3 comprises 15 residues. The germline V gene encodes CDR1 MGHRA and CDR2 YSYEKL. Written as DNA, the CDR3 is TGCGCCAGCAGCCAAGGTGACGGACAGGGTTACGAGCAGTACTTC. It is translated as CASSQGDGQGYEQYF.

The CDR3, as DNA: TGTGCCAGCAGCTACCTACCGGGGGGAACCGGAAACACCATATATTTT. Protein product: CASSYLPGGTGNTIYF. The chain links TRBV5-4 to TRBJ1-3; D possibly corresponds to TRBD1 (5 bases). V lost 3 bases, J lost 4 bases, and 17 bases lay in between. CDR1 is SGHNT and CDR2 is YYREEE in the germline V gene (reference sequence). This CDR3 has 16 residues.

V is TRBV27 and J is TRBJ2-7, with 11 positions matching TRBD1. The CDR3 contains 14 residues. Germline CDR1 reads MNHEY; CDR2 reads SMNVEV (reference sequence). Germline trimming cut 6 bases from V and 3 bases from J; bases unmatched to any gene: 4. The CDR3 region is CASSSGTGGYEQYF. The CDR3 region has the DNA TGTGCCAGCAGCTCCGGGACAGGGGGCTACGAGCAGTACTTC.

The V call is TRBV18, the J call TRBJ1-3, with D maybe TRBD1 (5 bases). CDR1 and CDR2 from the germline V gene are KGHSH and LQKENI. Trimming removed 3 bases at V and 4 bases at J, with 16 bases between. The CDR3 is 16 residues long. The CDR3 protein is CASSPDRPSRGNTIYF. In nucleotides, the CDR3 is TGTGCCAGCTCACCCGACAGACCTTCGAGAGGAAACACCATATATTTT.

The genes are TRBV13 and TRBJ1-1; 10 bases line up with TRBD1. V lost 1 base to trimming and J lost 3 bases; unmatched junction nucleotides: 2. The germline gives CDR1 PRHDT, CDR2 FYEKMQ (reference sequence). CDR3 length: 15 residues. CDR3 amino acids: CASSLEGTGDTEAFF. The CDR3 DNA follows: TGTGCCAGCAGCTTAGAAGGGACAGGGGACACTGAAGCTTTCTTT.

This chain joins TRBV21-1 and TRBJ2-5; TRBD2, the table's D call, lacks a check against the DNA. TRBV21-1 is a known pseudogene. The CDR3 consists of 16 residues. In DNA form, the CDR3 reads TGTGCCAGCATCCTCCGACAGACTAGCGGGGAAGAGACCCAGTACTTC. This translates into CASILRQTSGEETQYF.

This chain connects TRBV27 to TRBJ2-1; D possibly corresponds to TRBD1 (5 bases). This CDR3 comprises 12 residues. Trimming cost V 4 bases and J 12 bases, with 13 bases left between them. From germline, CDR1 is MNHEY and CDR2 SMNVEV (reference sequence). This CDR3 is CASSSGLLGQFF. For the CDR3, the DNA is TGTGCCAGCAGTTCAGGGTTGTTGGGGCAGTTCTTC.